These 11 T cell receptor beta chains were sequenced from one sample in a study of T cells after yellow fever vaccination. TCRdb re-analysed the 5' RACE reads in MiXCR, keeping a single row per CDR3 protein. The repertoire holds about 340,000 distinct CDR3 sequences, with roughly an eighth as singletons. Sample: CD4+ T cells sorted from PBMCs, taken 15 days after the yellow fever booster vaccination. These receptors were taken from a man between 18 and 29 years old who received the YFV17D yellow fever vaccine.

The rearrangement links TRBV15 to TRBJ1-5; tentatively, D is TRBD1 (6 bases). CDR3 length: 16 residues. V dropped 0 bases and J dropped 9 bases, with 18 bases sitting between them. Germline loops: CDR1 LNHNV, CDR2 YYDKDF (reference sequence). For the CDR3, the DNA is TGTGCCACCAGCAGAGAAATGGGGGCGGTCAAACGGCCCCAGCATTTT. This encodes CATSREMGAVKRPQHF.

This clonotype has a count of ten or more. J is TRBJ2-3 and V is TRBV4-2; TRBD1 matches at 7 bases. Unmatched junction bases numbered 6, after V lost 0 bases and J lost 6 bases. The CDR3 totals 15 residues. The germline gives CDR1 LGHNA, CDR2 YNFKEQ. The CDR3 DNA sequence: TGTGCCAGCAGCCAAGAATTTGACAGGGCGGATACGCAGTATTTT. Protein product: CASSQEFDRADTQYF.

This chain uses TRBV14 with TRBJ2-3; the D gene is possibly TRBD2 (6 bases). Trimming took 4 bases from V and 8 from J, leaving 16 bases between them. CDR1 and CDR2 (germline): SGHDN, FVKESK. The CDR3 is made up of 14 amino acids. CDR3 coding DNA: TGTGCCAGCAGCCCATACGGAGGGTACCGTACGCAGTATTTT. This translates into CASSPYGGYRTQYF.

CDR3 loop: CASRNLQGTDTQYF. The CDR3 region has the DNA TGCGCCAGCAGGAACCTTCAGGGCACAGATACGCAGTATTTT. The J gene is TRBJ2-3, the V gene TRBV5-1; no reliable D call. Germline values: CDR1 SGHRS, CDR2 YFSETQ. V lost 5 bases, J lost 1 base, and 11 bases lay in between. The CDR3 covers 14 residues.

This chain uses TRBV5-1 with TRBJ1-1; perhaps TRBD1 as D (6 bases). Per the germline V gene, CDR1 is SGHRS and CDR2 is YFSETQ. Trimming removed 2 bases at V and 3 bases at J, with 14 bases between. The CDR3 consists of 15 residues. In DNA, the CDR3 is TGCGCCAGCAGCTTTGTCAGGGGTCCGGACACTGAAGCTTTCTTT. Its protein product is CASSFVRGPDTEAFF.

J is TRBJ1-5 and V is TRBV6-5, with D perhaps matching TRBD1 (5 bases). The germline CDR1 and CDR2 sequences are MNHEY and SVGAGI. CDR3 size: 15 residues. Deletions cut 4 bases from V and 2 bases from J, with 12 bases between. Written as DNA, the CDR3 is TGTGCCAGCAGTTCACGGAGAGGGGGCAATCAGCCCCAGCATTTT. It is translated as CASSSRRGGNQPQHF.

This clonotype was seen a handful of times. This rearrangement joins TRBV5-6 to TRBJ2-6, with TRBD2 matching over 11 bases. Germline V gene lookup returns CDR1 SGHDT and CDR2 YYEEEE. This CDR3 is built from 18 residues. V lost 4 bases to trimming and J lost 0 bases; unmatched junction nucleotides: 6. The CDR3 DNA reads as TGTGCCAGCAGCCCACTAGCGGGGGCGCTCTCTGGGGCCAACGTCCTGACTTTC. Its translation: CASSPLAGALSGANVLTF. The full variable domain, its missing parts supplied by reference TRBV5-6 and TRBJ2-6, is DAGVTQSPTHLIKTRGQQVTLRCSPKSGHDTVSWYQQALGQGPQFIFQYYEEEERQRGNFPDRFSGHQFPNYSSELNVNALLLGDSALYLCASSPLAGALSGANVLTFGAGSRLTVL.

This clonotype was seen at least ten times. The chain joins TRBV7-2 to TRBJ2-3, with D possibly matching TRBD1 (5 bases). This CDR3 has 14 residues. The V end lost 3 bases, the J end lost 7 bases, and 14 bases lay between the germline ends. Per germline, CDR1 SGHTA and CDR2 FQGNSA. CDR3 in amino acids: CASSLDQGLYTQYF. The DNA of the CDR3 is TGTGCCAGCAGCTTGGATCAGGGTCTTTATACGCAGTATTTT.

CDR3 nucleotide sequence: TGTGCCAGCAGTGGACGGACTACCGAGCAGTTCTTC. Protein: CASSGRTTEQFF. The chain is built from TRBV6-1 and TRBJ2-1; D might be TRBD2 (6 bases). This CDR3 is 12 amino acids long. Germline V gene data show CDR1 as MNHNS and CDR2 as SASEGT. V lost 4 bases to trimming and J lost 10 bases, with 11 bases between them.

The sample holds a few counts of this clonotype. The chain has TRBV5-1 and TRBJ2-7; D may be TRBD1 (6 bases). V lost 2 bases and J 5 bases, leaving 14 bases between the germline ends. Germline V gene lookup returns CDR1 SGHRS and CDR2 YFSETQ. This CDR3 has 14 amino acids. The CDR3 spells CASSFDRPGDEQYF. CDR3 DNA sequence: TGCGCCAGCAGCTTCGACAGGCCAGGCGACGAGCAGTACTTC.

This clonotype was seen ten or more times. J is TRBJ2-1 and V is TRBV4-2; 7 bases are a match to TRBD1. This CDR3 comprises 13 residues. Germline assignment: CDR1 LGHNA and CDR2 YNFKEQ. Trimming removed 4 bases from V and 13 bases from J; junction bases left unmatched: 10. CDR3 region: CASSPDRVGTQFF. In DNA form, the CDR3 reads TGTGCCAGCAGCCCCGACAGGGTTGGAACACAGTTCTTC.